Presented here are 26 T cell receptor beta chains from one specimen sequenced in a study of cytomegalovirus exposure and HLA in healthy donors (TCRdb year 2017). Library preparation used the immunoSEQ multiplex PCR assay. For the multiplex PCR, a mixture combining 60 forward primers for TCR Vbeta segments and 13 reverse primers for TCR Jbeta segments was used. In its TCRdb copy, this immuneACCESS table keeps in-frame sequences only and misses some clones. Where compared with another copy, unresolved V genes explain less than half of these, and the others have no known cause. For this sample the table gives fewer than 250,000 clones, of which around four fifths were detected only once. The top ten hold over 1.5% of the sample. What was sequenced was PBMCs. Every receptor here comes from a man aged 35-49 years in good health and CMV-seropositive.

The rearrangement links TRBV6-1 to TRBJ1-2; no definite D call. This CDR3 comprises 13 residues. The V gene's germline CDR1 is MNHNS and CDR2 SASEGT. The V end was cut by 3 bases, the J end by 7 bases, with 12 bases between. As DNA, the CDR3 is TGTGCCAGCAGTGAGTCCCAGGCAGCTGGCTACACCTTC. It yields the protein CASSESQAAGYTF.

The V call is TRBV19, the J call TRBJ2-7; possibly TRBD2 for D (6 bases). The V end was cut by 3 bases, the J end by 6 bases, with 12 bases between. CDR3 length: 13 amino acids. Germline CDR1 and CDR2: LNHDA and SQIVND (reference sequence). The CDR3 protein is CASSMGWRGEQYF. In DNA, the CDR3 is TGTGCCAGTAGTATGGGGTGGAGGGGCGAGCAGTACTTC. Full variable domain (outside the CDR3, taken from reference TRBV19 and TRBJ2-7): DGGITQSPKYLFRKEGQNVTLSCEQNLNHDAMYWYRQDPGQGLRLIYYSQIVNDFQKGDIAEGYSVSREKKESFPLTVTSAQKNPTAFYLCASSMGWRGEQYFGPGTRLTVT.

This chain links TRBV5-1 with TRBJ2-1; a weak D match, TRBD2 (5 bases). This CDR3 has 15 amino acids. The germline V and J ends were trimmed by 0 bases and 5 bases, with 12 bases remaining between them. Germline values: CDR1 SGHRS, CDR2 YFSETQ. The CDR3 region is CASSLGGSTNNEQFF. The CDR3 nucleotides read TGCGCCAGCAGCTTGGGCGGGTCCACCAACAATGAGCAGTTCTTC.

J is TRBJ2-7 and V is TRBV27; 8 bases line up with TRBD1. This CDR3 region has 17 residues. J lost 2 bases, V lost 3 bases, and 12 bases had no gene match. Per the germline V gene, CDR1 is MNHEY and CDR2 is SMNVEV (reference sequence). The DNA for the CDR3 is TGTGCCAGCAGTTTGAGCCGCGGGACAGGACCAACCTACGAGCAGTACTTC. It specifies CASSLSRGTGPTYEQYF.

DNA for the CDR3: TGTGCCAGCAGCTCCGCAGGGATCTACAATGAGCAGTTCTTC. It codes for CASSSAGIYNEQFF. The chain has TRBV11-2 and TRBJ2-1, with a tentative D call TRBD1 (5 bases). V dropped 4 bases and J dropped 3 bases, with 10 bases sitting between them. Germline V gene sequence: CDR1 SGHAT, CDR2 FQNNGV. The CDR3 is 14 residues long.

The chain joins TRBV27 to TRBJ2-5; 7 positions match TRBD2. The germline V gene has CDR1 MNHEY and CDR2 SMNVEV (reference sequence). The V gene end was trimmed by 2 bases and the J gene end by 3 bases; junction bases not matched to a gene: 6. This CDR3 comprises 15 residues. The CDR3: CASSLSKGGKETQYF. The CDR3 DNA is TGTGCCAGCAGTTTAAGTAAGGGAGGGAAAGAGACCCAGTACTTC.

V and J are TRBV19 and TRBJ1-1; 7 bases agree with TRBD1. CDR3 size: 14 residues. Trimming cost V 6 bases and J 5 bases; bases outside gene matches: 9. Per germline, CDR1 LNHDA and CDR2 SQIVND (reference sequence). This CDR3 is CASSPLDRETEAFF. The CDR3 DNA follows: TGTGCCAGTAGCCCTCTTGACAGGGAGACTGAAGCTTTCTTT.

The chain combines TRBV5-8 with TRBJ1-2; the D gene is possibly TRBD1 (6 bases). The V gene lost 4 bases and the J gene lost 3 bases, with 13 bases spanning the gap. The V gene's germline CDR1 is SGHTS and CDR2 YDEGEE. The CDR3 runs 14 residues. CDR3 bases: TGTGCCAGCAGCCCGGACAGTAAAGACTATGGCTACACCTTC. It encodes CASSPDSKDYGYTF.

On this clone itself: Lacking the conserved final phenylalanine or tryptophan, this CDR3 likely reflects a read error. The CDR3 bases are TGCGCCAGCAGCCCGACGATACCCACAGGCCTCTCTGGAAACACCATATATCTT. Its protein product is CASSPTIPTGLSGNTIYL. The V and J genes are TRBV5-1 and TRBJ1-3; TRBD1 might be the D (5 bases). The CDR3 is made up of 18 amino acids. V was trimmed by 4 bases and J by 0 bases, leaving 20 bases between them. The germline CDR1 and CDR2 sequences are SGHRS and YFSETQ.

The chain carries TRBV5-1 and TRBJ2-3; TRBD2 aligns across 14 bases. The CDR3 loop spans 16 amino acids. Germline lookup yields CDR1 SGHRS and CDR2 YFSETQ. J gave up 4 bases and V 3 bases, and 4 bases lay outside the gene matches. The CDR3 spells CASSYSTSGRADTQYF. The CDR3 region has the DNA TGCGCCAGCAGCTACTCGACTAGCGGGAGGGCAGATACGCAGTATTTT.

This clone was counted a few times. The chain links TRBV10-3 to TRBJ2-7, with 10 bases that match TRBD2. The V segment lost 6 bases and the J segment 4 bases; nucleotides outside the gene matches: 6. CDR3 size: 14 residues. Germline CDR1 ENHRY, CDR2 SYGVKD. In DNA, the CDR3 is TGTGCCATCAGGCAAGCGGGAGGGTCTTACGAGCAGTACTTC. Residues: CAIRQAGGSYEQYF.

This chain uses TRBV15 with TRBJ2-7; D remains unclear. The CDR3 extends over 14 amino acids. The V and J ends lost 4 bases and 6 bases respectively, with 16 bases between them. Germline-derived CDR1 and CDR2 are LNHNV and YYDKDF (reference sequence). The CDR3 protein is CATSTTQQPGEQYF. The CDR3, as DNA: TGTGCCACCAGCACGACCCAGCAGCCAGGCGAGCAGTACTTC.

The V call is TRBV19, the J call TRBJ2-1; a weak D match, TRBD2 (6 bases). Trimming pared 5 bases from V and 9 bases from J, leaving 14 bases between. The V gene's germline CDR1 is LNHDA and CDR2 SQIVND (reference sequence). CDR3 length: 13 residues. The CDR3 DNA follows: TGTGCCAGTAGTCGGAGTCTAGCGACTGAGCAGTTCTTC. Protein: CASSRSLATEQFF.

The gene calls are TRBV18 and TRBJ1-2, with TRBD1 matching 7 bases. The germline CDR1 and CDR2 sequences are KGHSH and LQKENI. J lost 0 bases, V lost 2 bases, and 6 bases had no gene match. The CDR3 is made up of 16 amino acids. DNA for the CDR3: TGTGCCAGCTCACCAGGGACAGTACGAGCTAACTATGGCTACACCTTC. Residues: CASSPGTVRANYGYTF.

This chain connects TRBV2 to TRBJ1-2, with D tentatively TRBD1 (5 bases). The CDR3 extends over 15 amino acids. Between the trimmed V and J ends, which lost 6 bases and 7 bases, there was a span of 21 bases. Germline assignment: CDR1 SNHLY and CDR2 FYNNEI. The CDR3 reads CASRTDQGIISGYTF. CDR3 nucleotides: TGTGCCAGCAGGACCGATCAGGGAATAATCTCTGGCTACACCTTC.

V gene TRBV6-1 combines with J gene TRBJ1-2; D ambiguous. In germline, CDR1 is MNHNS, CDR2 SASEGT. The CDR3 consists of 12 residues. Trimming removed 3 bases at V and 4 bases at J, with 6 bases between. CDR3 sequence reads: CASSESSYGYTF. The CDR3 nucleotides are TGTGCCAGCAGTGAGTCGAGCTATGGCTACACCTTC.

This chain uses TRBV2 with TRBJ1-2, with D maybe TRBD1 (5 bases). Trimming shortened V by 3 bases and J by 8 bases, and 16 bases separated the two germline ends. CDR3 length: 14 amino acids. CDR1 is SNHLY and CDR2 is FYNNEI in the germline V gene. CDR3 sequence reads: CASSEEQGYQGYTF. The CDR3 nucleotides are TGTGCCAGCAGTGAGGAGCAGGGATATCAAGGCTACACCTTC.

The CDR3 reads CASSQSLDSYYGYTF. The CDR3, as DNA: TGCGCCAGCAGTCAATCGCTGGACAGCTACTATGGCTACACCTTC. The J gene is TRBJ1-2, the V gene TRBV23-1; D possibly corresponds to TRBD1 (6 bases). TRBV23-1 is an ORF, with its function uncertain. V lost 0 bases to trimming and J lost 3 bases, with 11 bases between them. CDR3 size: 15 residues.

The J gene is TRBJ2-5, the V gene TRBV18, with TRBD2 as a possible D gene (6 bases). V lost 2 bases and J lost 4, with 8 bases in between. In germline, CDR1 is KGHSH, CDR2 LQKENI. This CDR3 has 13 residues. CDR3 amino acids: CASSPAGGETQYF. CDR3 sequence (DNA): TGTGCCAGCTCACCAGCCGGGGGAGAGACCCAGTACTTC.

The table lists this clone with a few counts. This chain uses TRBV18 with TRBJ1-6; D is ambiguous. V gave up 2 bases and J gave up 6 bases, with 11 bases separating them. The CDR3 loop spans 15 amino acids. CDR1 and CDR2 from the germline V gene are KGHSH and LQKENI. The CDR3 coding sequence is TGTGCCAGCTCACCAGGGCAGCTCGGTAATTCACCCCTCCACTTT. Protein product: CASSPGQLGNSPLHF.

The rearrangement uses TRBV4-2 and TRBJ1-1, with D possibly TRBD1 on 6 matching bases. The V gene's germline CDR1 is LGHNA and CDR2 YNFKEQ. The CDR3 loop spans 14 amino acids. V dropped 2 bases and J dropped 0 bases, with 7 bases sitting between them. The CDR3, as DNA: TGTGCCAGCAGCCAACAGGGGATGAACACTGAAGCTTTCTTT. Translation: CASSQQGMNTEAFF.

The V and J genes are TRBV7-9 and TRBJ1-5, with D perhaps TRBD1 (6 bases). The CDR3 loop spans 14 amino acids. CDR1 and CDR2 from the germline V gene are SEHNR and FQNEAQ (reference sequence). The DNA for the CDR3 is TGTTCCACCACCTCGGACAGCCAAGGTCAGCCCCAGCATTTT. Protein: CSTTSDSQGQPQHF.

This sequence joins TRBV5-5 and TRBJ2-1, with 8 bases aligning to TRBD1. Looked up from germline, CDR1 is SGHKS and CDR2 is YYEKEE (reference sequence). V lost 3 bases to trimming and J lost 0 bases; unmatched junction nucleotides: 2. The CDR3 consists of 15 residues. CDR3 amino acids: CASSSTGGSYNEQFF. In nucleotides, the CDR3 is TGTGCCAGCAGCTCCACAGGGGGCTCCTACAATGAGCAGTTCTTC.

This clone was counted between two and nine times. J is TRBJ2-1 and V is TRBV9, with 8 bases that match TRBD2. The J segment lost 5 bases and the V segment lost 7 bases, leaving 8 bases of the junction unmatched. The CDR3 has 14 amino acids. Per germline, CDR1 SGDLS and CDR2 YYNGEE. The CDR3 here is CASPREGGDNEQFF. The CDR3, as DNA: TGTGCCAGCCCCCGGGAGGGGGGGGACAATGAGCAGTTCTTC.

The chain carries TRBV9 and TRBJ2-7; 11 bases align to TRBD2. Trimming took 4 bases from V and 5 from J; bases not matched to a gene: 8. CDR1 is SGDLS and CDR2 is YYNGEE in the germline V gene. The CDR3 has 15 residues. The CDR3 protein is CASSPAGTSGDEQYF. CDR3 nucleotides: TGTGCCAGCAGCCCCGCCGGGACTAGCGGCGACGAGCAGTACTTC. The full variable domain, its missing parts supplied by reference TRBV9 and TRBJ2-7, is DSGVTQTPKHLITATGQRVTLRCSPRSGDLSVYWYQQSLDQGLQFLIQYYNGEERAKGNILERFSAQQFPDLHSELNLSSLELGDSALYFCASSPAGTSGDEQYFGPGTRLTVT.

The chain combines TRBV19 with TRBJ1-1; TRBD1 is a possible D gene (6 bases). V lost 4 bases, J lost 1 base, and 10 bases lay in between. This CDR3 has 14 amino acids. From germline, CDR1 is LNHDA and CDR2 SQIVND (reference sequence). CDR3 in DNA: TGTGCCAGTAGTAAAGTGGACAGGAACACTGAAGCTTTCTTT. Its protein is CASSKVDRNTEAFF.